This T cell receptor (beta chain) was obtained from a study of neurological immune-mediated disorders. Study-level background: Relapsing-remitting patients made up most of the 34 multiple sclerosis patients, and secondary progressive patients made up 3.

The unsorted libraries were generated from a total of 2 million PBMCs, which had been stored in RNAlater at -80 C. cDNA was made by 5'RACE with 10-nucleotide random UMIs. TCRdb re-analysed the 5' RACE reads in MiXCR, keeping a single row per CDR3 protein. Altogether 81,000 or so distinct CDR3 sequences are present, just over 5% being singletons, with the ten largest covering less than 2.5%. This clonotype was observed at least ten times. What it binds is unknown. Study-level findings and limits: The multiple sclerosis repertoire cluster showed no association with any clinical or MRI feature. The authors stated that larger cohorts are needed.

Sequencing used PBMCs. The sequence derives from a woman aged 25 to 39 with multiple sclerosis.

In nucleotides, the CDR3 is TGTGCCAGCAGCTGGAGGACAGGTGGACTCTATAATTCACCCCTCCACTTT. This gives the protein CASSWRTGGLYNSPLHF. The rearrangement uses TRBV5-5 and TRBJ1-6; TRBD1 matches 7 bases. Germline V gene lookup returns CDR1 SGHKS and CDR2 YYEKEE (reference sequence). CDR3 size: 17 residues. The junction had 9 bases not matched to a gene; V was cut back by 3 bases and J by 3 bases.